This T cell receptor beta chain was recovered during a study of blood T cell repertoires in COVID-19. The CDR3 spans 12 residues. V was shortened by 5 bases and J by 4 bases, with 8 bases between the two germline ends. Per germline, CDR1 SGHAT and CDR2 FQNNGV. Source study methods: By means of reference gene primer amplification, nucleated cell counts were estimated. Libraries were prepared by immunoSEQ multiplex PCR; TCRdb keeps only in-frame clonotypes and omits some of them. V and J calls and clone size are as listed in that table; D and trimming were resolved from the DNA. The sample comprises about 250,000 clones, 70% to 90% of which are singletons, and 3% rests with the top ten.

V gene TRBV11-2 combines with J gene TRBJ1-2; D ambiguous. The clonotype was recovered from a man aged 18 to 35 with active or convalescent COVID-19. The sample comprised peripheral blood. The chain's CDR3 is CASSPRGYGYTF. The CDR3, as DNA: TGTGCCAGCAGCCCACGGGGCTATGGCTACACCTTC.